This T cell receptor (beta chain) is from a study of identical twins. This clonotype showed up just a few times. Its specificity is not known. The study's findings and limits: Within cord blood, abundant beta clonotypes carried fewer insertions, but memory repertoires showed no such trend.

TCRdb re-called the 5' RACE reads with MiXCR, one entry per CDR3 protein. The sample lists 410,000 or so distinct CDR3 sequences; roughly 20% were seen once. Germline CDR1 reads SGHVS; CDR2 reads FQNEAQ. V trimming: 2 bases; J trimming: 5 bases; junction bases outside the gene matches: 15. There are 18 residues in the CDR3. The rearrangement uses TRBV7-8 and TRBJ2-5; 9 nucleotides match TRBD2. This receptor was taken from a man aged 50 or older in good health. Sample: naive T cells sorted from blood. The CDR3 is CASSLFYSGGGARETQYF. The CDR3 DNA follows: TGTGCCAGCAGCTTATTCTACTCGGGCGGGGGGGCGCGGGAGACCCAGTACTTC.